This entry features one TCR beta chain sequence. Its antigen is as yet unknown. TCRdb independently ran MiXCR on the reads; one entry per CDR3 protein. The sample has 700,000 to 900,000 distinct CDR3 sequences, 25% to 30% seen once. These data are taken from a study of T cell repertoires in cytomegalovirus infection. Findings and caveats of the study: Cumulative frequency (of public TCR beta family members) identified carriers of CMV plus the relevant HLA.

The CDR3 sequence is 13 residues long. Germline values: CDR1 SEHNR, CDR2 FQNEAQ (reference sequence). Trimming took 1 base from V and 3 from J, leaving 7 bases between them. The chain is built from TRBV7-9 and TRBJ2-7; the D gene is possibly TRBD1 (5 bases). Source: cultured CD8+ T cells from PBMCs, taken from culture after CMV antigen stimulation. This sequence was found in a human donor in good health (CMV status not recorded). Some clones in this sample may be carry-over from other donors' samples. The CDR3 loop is CASSLGGHYEQYV. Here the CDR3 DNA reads TGTGCCAGCAGCTTAGGGGGCCACTACGAGCAGTACGTC.